This is a list of T cell receptor beta chains from one sample in a study of OX40 agonist ivuxolimab in advanced cancers. Data came from immunoSEQ multiplex PCR; TCRdb stores just in-frame clones and leaves some out. This table has about 37,000 clones, approximately 87% appearing once. Source: CD4+ or CD8+ T cells sorted from blood, taken in a trial of the OX40 agonist ivuxolimab. The receptors were sampled from an adult with an advanced solid tumor such as melanoma, head and neck, liver or kidney cancer. Each CDR3 is given with its conserved first and last residue. D genes are given only for firm matches. Expanded clones get a size class; other rows say once, few or many, or leave the size out.

v_gene: TRBV27; d_gene: .; abundance: .; j_gene: TRBJ2-7; CDR3nt: TGTGCCAGCAGTTGGTCCGGGAGTGCGTCCTACGAGCAGTACTTC; CDR3aa: CASSWSGSASYEQYF
v_gene: TRBV5-1; d_gene: .; abundance: .; j_gene: TRBJ2-4; CDR3nt: TGCGCCAGCAGCTTGGGGCCGACGGCCAAAAACATTCAGTACTTC; CDR3aa: CASSLGPTAKNIQYF
v_gene: TRBV6-1; d_gene: .; abundance: .; j_gene: TRBJ1-5; CDR3nt: TGTGCCAGCAGTGATCTCCCGGGCGTGGCTCAGCCCCAGCATTTT; CDR3aa: CASSDLPGVAQPQHF
v_gene: TRBV28; d_gene: .; abundance: .; j_gene: TRBJ1-4; CDR3nt: TGTGCCAGCTATTGGGCGGGGAGCACTAATGAAAAACTGTTTTTT; CDR3aa: CASYWAGSTNEKLFF
v_gene: TRBV18; d_gene: .; abundance: .; j_gene: TRBJ2-1; CDR3nt: TGTGCCAGCTCACCTACAGCGCTGTCCAACAATGAGCAGTTCTTC; CDR3aa: CASSPTALSNNEQFF
v_gene: TRBV19; d_gene: .; abundance: .; j_gene: TRBJ1-1; CDR3nt: TGTGCCAGTAGTATTCACGGGGGATGGGGGACTGAAGCTTTCTTT; CDR3aa: CASSIHGGWGTEAFF
v_gene: TRBV4-1; d_gene: .; abundance: few; j_gene: TRBJ1-5; CDR3nt: TGCGCCAGCAGCCAAACGGGGACGGGGAACCATCAGCCCCAGCATTTT; CDR3aa: CASSQTGTGNHQPQHF
v_gene: TRBV5-1; d_gene: .; abundance: .; j_gene: TRBJ1-2; CDR3nt: TGCGCCAGTTCCCCGGATGCCAACTATGGCTACACCTTC; CDR3aa: CASSPDANYGYTF
v_gene: TRBV7-8; d_gene: .; abundance: .; j_gene: TRBJ2-3; CDR3nt: TGTGCCAGCAGCCGCCAGCCTACCACAGATACGCAGTATTTT; CDR3aa: CASSRQPTTDTQYF
v_gene: TRBV11-2; d_gene: .; abundance: .; j_gene: TRBJ1-2; CDR3nt: TGTGCCAGCAGCTCCATTACAGGGTTTTGGGGCTACACCTTC; CDR3aa: CASSSITGFWGYTF
v_gene: TRBV14; d_gene: TRBD2; abundance: .; j_gene: TRBJ2-5; CDR3nt: TGTGCCAGCAGCCAGGAGGGAGGGGAGACCCAGTACTTC; CDR3aa: CASSQEGGETQYF
v_gene: TRBV6-1; d_gene: .; abundance: .; j_gene: TRBJ1-4; CDR3nt: TGTGCCAGCAGGAAGGGGGAGGGCGTCGGGGACGGGCGTTTT; CDR3aa: CASRKGEGVGDGRF